These T cell receptor beta chains were read from a single sample in a study of T cell changes during pregnancy in multiple sclerosis. The table came from immunoSEQ multiplex PCR; TCRdb's copy has only in-frame clones and leaves some out. The sample carries approximately 49,000 clones, about 90% recorded once. The sample in question was CD4+ T cells from peripheral blood mononuclear cells, obtained in the second trimester of pregnancy. Every receptor here comes from a female donor with multiple sclerosis, enrolled in a pregnancy study. CDR3s include the opening cysteine and the closing phenylalanine or tryptophan. D genes are given only for firm matches. Size tells how often a clone was seen (once, few, many) or the class of an expanded clone, and some rows leave it out.

size	D	V	J	CDR3	DNA
.	.	TRBV6-5	TRBJ2-7	CASSYSAGQYEQYF	TGTGCCAGCAGTTACTCTGCGGGACAGTACGAGCAGTACTTC
few	.	TRBV5-4	TRBJ1-4	CASSLAGGGTNEKLFF	TGTGCCAGCAGCTTGGCCGGGGGGGGAACTAATGAAAAACTGTTTTTT
.	.	TRBV28	TRBJ1-5	CASTTGQQPQHF	TGTGCCAGCACCACTGGACAACAGCCCCAGCATTTT
.	.	TRBV18	TRBJ1-4	CASSPQGRSDEKLFF	TGTGCCAGCTCACCCCAGGGAAGGTCGGATGAAAAACTGTTTTTT
.	.	TRBV28	TRBJ1-2	CASSSPGYGYTF	TGTGCCAGCAGTTCACCAGGGTATGGCTACACCTTC
.	.	TRBV7-5	TRBJ2-5	CVRSPLGRGRMETQYF	TGTGTCAGAAGCCCCCTTGGTAGGGGGCGGATGGAGACCCAGTACTTC
.	TRBD2	TRBV5-4	TRBJ2-5	CASSLALASGTETQYF	TGTGCCAGCAGCTTGGCCTTGGCTAGCGGTACGGAGACCCAGTACTTC
.	TRBD1	TRBV6-1	TRBJ2-7	CASSEVDRGLEQYF	TGTGCCAGCAGTGAAGTGGACAGGGGGCTCGAGCAGTACTTC
.	TRBD1	TRBV2	TRBJ2-1	CASARDPGQQQFF	TGTGCCAGCGCCAGAGATCCGGGACAGCAGCAGTTCTTC
.	TRBD1	TRBV5-1	TRBJ1-5	CASSRTGDNQPQHF	TGCGCCAGCAGCCGGACAGGGGACAATCAGCCCCAGCATTTT
.	.	TRBV19	TRBJ1-3	CASSIGRERAGNTIYF	TGTGCCAGTAGTATAGGTCGGGAACGCGCTGGAAACACCATATATTTT
.	TRBD1	TRBV5-1	TRBJ1-6	CASSPGQGNSPLHF	TGCGCCAGCAGCCCGGGACAGGGGAATTCACCCCTCCACTTT
.	TRBD1	TRBV7-2	TRBJ2-7	CASSFMTGGSYEQYF	TGTGCCAGCAGCTTTATGACAGGGGGCTCCTACGAGCAGTACTTC
.	TRBD1	TRBV6-1	TRBJ2-7	CASSEAGTVSYEQYF	TGTGCCAGCAGTGAAGCCGGGACAGTTTCCTACGAGCAGTACTTC
.	.	TRBV5-5	TRBJ1-3	CASSLPGLGNTIYF	TGTGCCAGCAGCTTACCAGGGTTGGGAAACACCATATATTTT
.	TRBD1	TRBV30	TRBJ2-3	CAWSVGTGGGTDTQYF	TGTGCCTGGAGTGTAGGGACAGGGGGGGGCACAGATACGCAGTATTTT
.	.	TRBV5-4	TRBJ2-1	CASSRQTEQFF	TGTGCCAGCAGCCGCCAGACAGAGCAGTTCTTC
.	TRBD1	TRBV9	TRBJ1-1	CASSVAGTGGTEAFF	TGTGCCAGCAGCGTAGCCGGGACAGGGGGCACTGAAGCTTTCTTT
.	TRBD2	TRBV29-1	TRBJ2-1	CSVETPGGDPSYNEQFF	TGCAGCGTTGAGACCCCCGGGGGGGACCCCTCCTACAATGAGCAGTTCTTC
.	.	TRBV10-2	TRBJ1-2	CASSEAGPYGYTF	TGCGCCAGTAGTGAGGCAGGGCCCTATGGCTACACCTTC
once	.	TRBV18	TRBJ1-3	CASSPPIIPGNTIYF	TGTGCCAGCTCACCACCCATCATCCCTGGAAACACCATATATTTT
.	TRBD1	TRBV5-4	TRBJ1-2	CASSERQGTDGYTF	TGTGCCAGCAGTGAACGACAGGGGACGGATGGCTACACCTTC
.	TRBD2	TRBV14	TRBJ2-5	CASSQLAGVQETQYF	TGTGCCAGCAGCCAACTAGCGGGAGTTCAAGAGACCCAGTACTTC
.	TRBD2	TRBV7-2	TRBJ2-4	CASSSKRDLAKNIQYF	TGTGCCAGCAGCTCAAAGCGGGATCTAGCCAAAAACATTCAGTACTTC
.	.	TRBV7-9	TRBJ1-4	CASSLARRGDATNEKLFF	TGTGCCAGCAGCTTAGCGCGCAGGGGCGATGCAACTAATGAAAAACTGTTTTTT
once	TRBD1	TRBV2	TRBJ2-7	CASSGQGSADEQYF	TGTGCCAGCAGCGGACAGGGCTCCGCCGACGAGCAGTACTTC
.	TRBD1	TRBV18	TRBJ2-7	CASSGQIYEQYF	TGTGCCAGCTCGGGACAGATCTACGAGCAGTACTTC
.	.	TRBV10-3	TRBJ1-3	CAISEGLDSGNTIYF	TGTGCCATCAGTGAGGGCCTCGACTCTGGAAACACCATATATTTT
.	TRBD2	TRBV5-1	TRBJ2-7	CASSLTSVYEQYF	TGCGCCAGCAGCCTGACTAGCGTCTACGAACAGTACTTC
.	TRBD1	TRBV25-1	TRBJ1-1	CASSESTGRAFF	TGTGCCAGCAGTGAGTCGACAGGGCGGGCTTTCTTT
.	TRBD2	TRBV6-1	TRBJ2-3	CASSPSGRGVDTQYF	TGTGCCAGCAGTCCCAGCGGGAGGGGTGTAGATACGCAGTATTTT
.	.	TRBV7-2	TRBJ2-6	CASSLRGGANVLTF	TGTGCCAGCAGCTTAAGGGGTGGGGCCAACGTCCTGACTTTC
.	TRBD2	TRBV14	TRBJ2-7	CASSPRLATYEQYF	TGTGCCAGCAGCCCTAGACTAGCCACCTACGAGCAGTACTTC
.	TRBD2	TRBV7-2	TRBJ2-1	CASSSITAGISYNEQFF	TGTGCCAGCAGCTCTATAACAGCGGGGATCTCCTACAATGAGCAGTTCTTC
.	.	TRBV19	TRBJ2-2	CASIRQPNTGELFF	TGTGCCAGTATACGACAGCCAAACACCGGGGAGCTGTTTTTT
once	TRBD1	TRBV6-6	TRBJ1-5	CASLRQGSNQPQHF	TGTGCCAGTTTGCGACAGGGGAGCAATCAGCCCCAGCATTTT
few	.	TRBV9	TRBJ1-1	CASSGSTGFNTEAFF	TGTGCCAGCAGCGGGTCGACGGGATTCAACACTGAAGCTTTCTTT
.	TRBD1	TRBV28	TRBJ2-7	CASRGTADYEQYF	TGTGCCAGCAGAGGGACAGCGGACTACGAGCAGTACTTC
.	TRBD1	TRBV5-6	TRBJ1-2	CASSGDRGVYTF	TGTGCCAGCAGCGGGGACAGGGGAGTCTACACCTTC
.	.	TRBV6-5	TRBJ2-1	CASRHAGDSYNEQFF	TGTGCCAGCAGGCATGCAGGGGACTCCTACAATGAGCAGTTCTTC
.	.	TRBV9	TRBJ1-2	CASSVDSYGYTF	TGTGCCAGCAGCGTCGACAGCTATGGCTACACCTTC
.	TRBD2	TRBV9	TRBJ2-1	CASSPGLAGGPEFF	TGTGCCAGCAGCCCTGGACTAGCGGGAGGGCCGGAGTTCTTC
.	TRBD2	TRBV2	TRBJ2-3	CASSGWAGGADTQYF	TGTGCCAGCAGTGGATGGGCGGGAGGGGCAGATACGCAGTATTTT
.	.	TRBV18	TRBJ1-3	CASSPGRDSSGNTIYF	TGTGCCAGCTCACCCGGCAGGGATTCCTCTGGAAACACCATATATTTT
.	TRBD2	TRBV2	TRBJ2-2	CASSDLAGGGAGELFF	TGTGCCAGCAGTGATCTAGCGGGAGGAGGGGCCGGGGAGCTGTTTTTT
.	TRBD1	TRBV30	TRBJ2-4	CAWTPPGQIAKNIQYF	TGTGCCTGGACCCCCCCGGGACAGATAGCCAAAAACATTCAGTACTTC
.	.	TRBV5-6	TRBJ2-5	CASSLGGTQYF	TGTGCCAGCAGCTTAGGAGGGACCCAGTACTTC
.	TRBD2	TRBV18	TRBJ2-3	CASSRYKRGLTDTQYF	TGTGCCAGCTCACGATACAAGCGGGGACTCACAGATACGCAGTATTTT